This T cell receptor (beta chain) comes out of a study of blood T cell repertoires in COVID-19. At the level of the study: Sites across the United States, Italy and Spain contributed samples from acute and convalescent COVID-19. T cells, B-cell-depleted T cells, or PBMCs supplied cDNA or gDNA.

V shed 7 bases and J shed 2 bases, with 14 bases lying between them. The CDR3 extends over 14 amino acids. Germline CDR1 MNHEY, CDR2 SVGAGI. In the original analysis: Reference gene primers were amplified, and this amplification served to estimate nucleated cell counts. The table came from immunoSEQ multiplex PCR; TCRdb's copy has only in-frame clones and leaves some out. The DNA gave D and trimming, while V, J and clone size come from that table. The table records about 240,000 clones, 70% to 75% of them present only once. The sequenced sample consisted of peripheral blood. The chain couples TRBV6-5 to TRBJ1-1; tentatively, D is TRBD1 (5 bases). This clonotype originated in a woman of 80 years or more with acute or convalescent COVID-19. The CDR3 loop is CASNLGGGNTEAFF. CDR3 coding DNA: TGTGCCAGCAACCTTGGGGGGGGTAACACTGAAGCTTTCTTT.